This T cell receptor (beta chain) is drawn from a study of blood T cell repertoires in COVID-19. Data came from immunoSEQ multiplex PCR; TCRdb stores just in-frame clones and leaves some out. The data show some 80,000 clones, approximately 86% seen once. The CDR3 runs to 17 residues. This sequence was found in an elderly woman in a cohort sampled during active or convalescent COVID-19. Sequenced material: peripheral blood. The chain combines TRBV21-1 with TRBJ1-4; the table's D call, TRBD1, has no DNA check behind it. TRBV21-1 is a listed pseudogene. Here the CDR3 reads CASTYAEGTGSNEKLFF. The DNA of the CDR3 is TGTGCCAGCACCTACGCGGAGGGGACAGGGTCTAATGAAAAACTGTTTTTT.